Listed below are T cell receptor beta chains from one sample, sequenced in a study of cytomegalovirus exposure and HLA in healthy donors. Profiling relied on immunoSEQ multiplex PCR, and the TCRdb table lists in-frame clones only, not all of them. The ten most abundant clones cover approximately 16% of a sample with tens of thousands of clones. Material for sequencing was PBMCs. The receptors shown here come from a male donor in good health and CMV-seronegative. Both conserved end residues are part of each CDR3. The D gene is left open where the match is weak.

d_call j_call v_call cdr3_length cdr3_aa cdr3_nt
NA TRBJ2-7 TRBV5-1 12 CASPDRVHEQYF TGCGCCAGCCCCGACCGGGTCCACGAGCAGTACTTC
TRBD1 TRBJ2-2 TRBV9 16 CASSVGDRGLTGELFF TGTGCCAGCAGCGTAGGGGACAGGGGGCTCACCGGGGAGCTGTTTTTT
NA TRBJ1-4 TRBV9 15 CASSVGDRLPEKLFF TGTGCCAGCAGCGTAGGAGACAGGTTGCCTGAAAAACTGTTTTTT
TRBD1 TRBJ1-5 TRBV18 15 CASSPTGTSNQPQHF TGTGCCAGCTCACCGACAGGGACTAGCAATCAGCCCCAGCATTTT
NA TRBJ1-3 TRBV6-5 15 CASSSSQGLGNTIYF TGTGCCAGCAGTTCATCTCAGGGATTAGGAAACACCATATATTTT
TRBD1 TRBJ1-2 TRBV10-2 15 CASRGTTGGDYGYTF TGCGCCAGCAGGGGGACTACAGGGGGGGACTATGGCTACACCTTC
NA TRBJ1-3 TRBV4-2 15 CASSREGTKGNTIYF TGTGCCAGCAGCCGTGAAGGGACAAAGGGAAACACCATATATTTT
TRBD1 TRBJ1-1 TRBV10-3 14 CAISPGTDNTEAFF TGTGCCATCAGTCCCGGGACAGATAACACTGAAGCTTTCTTT
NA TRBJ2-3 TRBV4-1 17 CASSLWGTGLSTDTQYF TGCGCCAGCAGCCTCTGGGGAACAGGTCTCAGCACAGATACGCAGTATTTT
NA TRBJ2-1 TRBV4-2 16 CASSQVGGVSYNEQFF TGTGCCAGCAGCCAGGTCGGCGGGGTATCCTACAATGAGCAGTTCTTC
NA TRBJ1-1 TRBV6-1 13 CASQQGRNTEAFF TGTGCCAGTCAACAGGGACGTAACACTGAAGCTTTCTTT
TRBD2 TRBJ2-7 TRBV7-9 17 CASSLLAGSVLDYEQYF TGTGCCAGCAGCTTACTAGCGGGGAGCGTTTTGGACTACGAGCAGTACTTC
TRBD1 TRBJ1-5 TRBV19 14 CASSPGTGIGTQHF TGTGCCAGTAGTCCCGGGACAGGAATTGGGACCCAGCATTTT
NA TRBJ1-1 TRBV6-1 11 CASSEGTEAFF TGTGCCAGCAGTGAAGGGACAGAAGCTTTCTTT
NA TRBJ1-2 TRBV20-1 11 CSARRGGYYTF TGCAGTGCTAGGAGGGGGGGATACTACACCTTC
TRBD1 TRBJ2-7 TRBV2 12 CATEDRDYEQYF TGTGCCACCGAGGACAGGGACTACGAGCAGTACTTC
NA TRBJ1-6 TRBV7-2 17 CASSLADSGSFRSPLHF TGTGCCAGCAGCCTTGCGGACAGCGGGAGCTTTAGGTCACCCCTCCACTTT
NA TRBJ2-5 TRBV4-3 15 CASSRKGSGGETQYF TGCGCCAGCAGCCGAAAAGGGTCAGGAGGCGAGACCCAGTACTTC
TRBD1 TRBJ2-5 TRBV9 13 CASSYRGRETQYF TGTGCCAGCAGTTACAGGGGGAGGGAGACCCAGTACTTC
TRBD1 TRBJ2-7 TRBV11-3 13 CASSQTGVGEQYF TGTGCCAGCAGTCAGACAGGGGTTGGGGAGCAGTACTTC
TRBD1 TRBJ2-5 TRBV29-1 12 CSVDREGETQYF TGCAGCGTCGACAGGGAAGGAGAGACCCAGTACTTC
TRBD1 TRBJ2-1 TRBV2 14 CASSTGTGVNEQFF TGTGCCAGCAGTACCGGGACAGGGGTCAATGAGCAGTTCTTC
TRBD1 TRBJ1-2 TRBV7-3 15 CASSFTGTGGYGYTF TGTGCCAGCAGCTTTACCGGGACAGGGGGCTATGGCTACACCTTC
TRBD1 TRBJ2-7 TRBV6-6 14 CASWPGTETYEQYF TGTGCCAGCTGGCCCGGGACAGAGACCTACGAGCAGTACTTC
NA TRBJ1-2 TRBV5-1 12 CASSAQSYGYTF TGCGCCAGCAGCGCACAGTCCTATGGCTACACCTTC
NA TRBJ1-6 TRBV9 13 CASSVGTGSPLHF TGTGCCAGCAGCGTAGGAACGGGATCACCCCTCCACTTT
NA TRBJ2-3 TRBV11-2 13 CASSRGGTDTQYF TGTGCCAGCAGCCGAGGGGGAACAGATACGCAGTATTTT
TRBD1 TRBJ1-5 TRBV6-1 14 CASSEITGDQPQHF TGTGCCAGCAGTGAAATCACAGGGGATCAGCCCCAGCATTTT
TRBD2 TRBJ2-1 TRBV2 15 CASSEGLAGGGGQFF TGTGCCAGCAGTGAGGGTCTAGCGGGGGGCGGGGGGCAGTTCTTC
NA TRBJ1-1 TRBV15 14 CATGRQVMNTEAFF TGTGCCACCGGAAGGCAGGTAATGAACACTGAAGCTTTCTTT
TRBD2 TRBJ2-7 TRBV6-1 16 CASSGLPSGGIDEQYF TGTGCCAGCAGTGGACTTCCCAGCGGGGGGATAGACGAGCAGTACTTC
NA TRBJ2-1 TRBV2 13 CASSPSGSNEQFF TGTGCCAGCAGCCCTTCGGGGTCCAATGAGCAGTTCTTC
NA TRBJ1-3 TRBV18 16 CASSSRPHEGTDTIYF TGTGCCAGCTCATCACGACCCCACGAGGGCACGGACACCATATATTTT
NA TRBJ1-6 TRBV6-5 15 CASSPSGASNSPLHF TGTGCCAGCAGTCCCTCGGGAGCTTCTAATTCACCCCTCCACTTT
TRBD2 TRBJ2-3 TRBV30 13 CAWSVPGGDTQYF TGTGCCTGGAGTGTACCCGGGGGGGATACGCAGTATTTT
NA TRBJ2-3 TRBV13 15 CASSLEGSPSDTQYF TGTGCCAGCAGCTTAGAAGGTAGCCCCTCCGATACGCAGTATTTT
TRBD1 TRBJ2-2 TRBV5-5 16 CASSLTGTGITGELFF TGTGCCAGCAGCTTAACCGGGACAGGGATTACCGGGGAGCTGTTTTTT
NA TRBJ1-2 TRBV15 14 CATSRSTVPYGYTF TGTGCCACCAGCCGGTCGACAGTTCCCTATGGCTACACCTTC
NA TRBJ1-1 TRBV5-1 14 CASRFGAAGTEAFF TGCGCCAGCAGATTTGGCGCGGCTGGCACTGAAGCTTTCTTT
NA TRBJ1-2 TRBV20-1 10 CSASYYGYTF TGCAGTGCCTCGTACTATGGCTACACCTTC
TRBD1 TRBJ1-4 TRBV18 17 CASSLDRGQATNEKLFF TGTGCCAGCTCACTTGACAGGGGCCAAGCAACTAATGAAAAACTGTTTTTT
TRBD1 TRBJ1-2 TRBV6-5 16 CASSYSVQGANYGYTF TGTGCCAGCAGTTACTCGGTTCAGGGGGCGAACTATGGCTACACCTTC
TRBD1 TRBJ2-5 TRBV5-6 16 CASTPPDRTGLAPQYF TGTGCCAGCACCCCCCCGGACAGGACCGGCTTAGCGCCCCAGTACTTC
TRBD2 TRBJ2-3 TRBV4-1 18 CASRPRLAGGPSTDTQYF TGCGCCAGCAGACCACGCCTAGCGGGGGGCCCGAGCACAGATACGCAGTATTTT
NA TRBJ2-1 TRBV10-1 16 CASSESVGKGANEQFF TGCGCCAGCAGTGAGTCAGTAGGGAAAGGGGCCAATGAGCAGTTCTTC